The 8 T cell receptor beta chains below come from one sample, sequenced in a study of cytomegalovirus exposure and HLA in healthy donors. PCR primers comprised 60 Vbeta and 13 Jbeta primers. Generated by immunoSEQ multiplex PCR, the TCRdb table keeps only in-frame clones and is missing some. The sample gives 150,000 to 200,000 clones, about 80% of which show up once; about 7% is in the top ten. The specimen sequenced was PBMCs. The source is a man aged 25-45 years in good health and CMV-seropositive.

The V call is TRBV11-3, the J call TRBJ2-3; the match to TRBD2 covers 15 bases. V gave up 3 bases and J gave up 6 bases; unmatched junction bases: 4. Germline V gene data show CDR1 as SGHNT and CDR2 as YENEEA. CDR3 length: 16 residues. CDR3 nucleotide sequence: TGTGCCAGCAGCTTGGGACTAGCGGGAGGAAGGGATACGCAGTATTTT. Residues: CASSLGLAGGRDTQYF.

The CDR3 DNA follows: TGCGCCAGCAGCTTGATAGCAGCGAAAATCACAGATACGCAGTATTTT. Its translation: CASSLIAAKITDTQYF. The J gene is TRBJ2-3, the V gene TRBV5-1; no firm D call. The CDR3 has 16 residues. In germline, CDR1 is SGHRS, CDR2 YFSETQ. Trimming stripped 1 base from V and 2 bases from J, with 14 bases between.

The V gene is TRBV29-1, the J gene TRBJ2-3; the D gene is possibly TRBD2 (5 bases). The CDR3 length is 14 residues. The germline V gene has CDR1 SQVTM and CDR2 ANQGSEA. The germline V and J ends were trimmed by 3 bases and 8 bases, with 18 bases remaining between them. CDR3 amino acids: CSVDVSSTGGTQYF. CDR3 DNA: TGCAGCGTTGATGTCTCCTCAACCGGAGGTACGCAGTATTTT.

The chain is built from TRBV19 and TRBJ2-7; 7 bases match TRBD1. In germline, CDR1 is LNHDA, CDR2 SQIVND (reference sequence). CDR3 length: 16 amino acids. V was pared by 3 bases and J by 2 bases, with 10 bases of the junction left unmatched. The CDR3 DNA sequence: TGTGCCAGTAGTATCCCCGCAGGGGGTGGCACCTACGAGCAGTACTTC. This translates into CASSIPAGGGTYEQYF.

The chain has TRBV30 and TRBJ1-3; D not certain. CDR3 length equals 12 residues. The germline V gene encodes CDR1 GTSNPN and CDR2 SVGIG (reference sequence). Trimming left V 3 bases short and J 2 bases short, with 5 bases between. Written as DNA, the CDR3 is TGTGCCTGGAGAGTAGCTGGAAACACCATATATTTT. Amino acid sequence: CAWRVAGNTIYF. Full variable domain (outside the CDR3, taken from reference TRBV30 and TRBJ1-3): SQTIHQWPATLVQPVGSPLSLECTVEGTSNPNLYWYRQAAGRGLQLLFYSVGIGQISSEVPQNLSASRPQDRQFILSSKKLLLSDSGFYLCAWRVAGNTIYFGEGSWLTVV.

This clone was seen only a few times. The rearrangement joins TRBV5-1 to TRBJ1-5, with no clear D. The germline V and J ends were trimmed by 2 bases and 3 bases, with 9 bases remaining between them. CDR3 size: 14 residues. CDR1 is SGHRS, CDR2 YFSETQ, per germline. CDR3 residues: CASSFRQVNQPQHF. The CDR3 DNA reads TGCGCCAGCAGCTTCCGGCAGGTCAATCAGCCCCAGCATTTT. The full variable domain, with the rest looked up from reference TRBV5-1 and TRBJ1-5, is KAGVTQTPRYLIKTRGQQVTLSCSPISGHRSVSWYQQTPGQGLQFLFEYFSETQRNKGNFPGRFSGRQFSNSRSEMNVSTLELGDSALYLCASSFRQVNQPQHFGDGTRLSIL.

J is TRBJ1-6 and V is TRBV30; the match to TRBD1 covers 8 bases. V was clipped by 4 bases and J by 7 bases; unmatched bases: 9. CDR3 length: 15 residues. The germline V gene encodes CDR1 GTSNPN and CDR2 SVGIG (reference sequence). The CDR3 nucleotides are TGTGCCTGGACCCCCGGGACAGGCCCAAATTCACCCCTCCACTTT. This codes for CAWTPGTGPNSPLHF.

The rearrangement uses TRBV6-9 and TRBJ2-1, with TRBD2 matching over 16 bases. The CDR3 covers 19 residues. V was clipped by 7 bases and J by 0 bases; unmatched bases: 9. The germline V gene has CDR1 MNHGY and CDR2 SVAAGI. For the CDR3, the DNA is TGTGCCAGCACTCCGGGACTAGCGGGAGGGTGGAGCTCCTACAATGAGCAGTTCTTC. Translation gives CASTPGLAGGWSSYNEQFF.